The 11 T cell receptor beta chains reported below all come from one sample, sequenced in a study of blood T cells in healthy people across ages. A second 7 to 11 cycle PCR used barcoded and J-beta primers. TCRdb reprocessed the 5' RACE reads with MiXCR, giving one entry per CDR3 protein. The sample lists approximately 2,000,000 distinct CDR3 sequences, about two fifths occurring once. Material: blood. The receptors were sampled from a human donor in good health.

The chain uses TRBV6-5 and TRBJ2-7, with 12 bases lining up with TRBD1. V dropped 5 bases and J dropped 2; count of bases not matched to a gene: 4. This CDR3 has 15 residues. The germline gives CDR1 MNHEY, CDR2 SVGAGI. CDR3 coding DNA: TGTGCCAGCAGTACCGGGACAGGGGGCGCCTACGAGCAGTACTTC. Its protein product is CASSTGTGGAYEQYF.

CDR3 sequence (DNA): TGTGCCAGCAGTCCGACCGACAGAGGGTATGAAAAACTGTTTTTT. Amino acids: CASSPTDRGYEKLFF. The chain joins TRBV27 to TRBJ1-4; D perhaps matches TRBD1 (5 bases). This CDR3 has 15 amino acids. The V gene lost 5 bases and the J gene lost 6 bases, with 16 bases spanning the gap. Germline lookup yields CDR1 MNHEY and CDR2 SMNVEV (reference sequence).

CDR3 protein: CASSLAGQPYEAFF. The CDR3 DNA sequence: TGTGCCAGCAGTTTAGCCGGGCAGCCTTATGAAGCTTTCTTT. The gene calls are TRBV12-3 or TRBV12-4 and TRBJ1-1; D is unresolved. The CDR3 has 14 amino acids. V gave up 0 bases and J gave up 7 bases, with 12 bases separating them.

The gene calls are TRBV18 and TRBJ2-7; D uncertain. The CDR3 loop spans 14 amino acids. Germline CDR1 KGHSH, CDR2 LQKENI. The V end lost 3 bases, the J end lost 3 bases, and 12 bases lay between the germline ends. CDR3 DNA: TGTGCCAGCTCACCGGATATCCTGGACTACGAGCAGTACTTC. Protein product: CASSPDILDYEQYF.

This chain joins TRBV20-1 and TRBJ2-5, with D maybe TRBD1 (6 bases). Trimming pared 6 bases from V and 7 bases from J, leaving 15 bases between. The CDR3 is made up of 12 amino acids. Germline V gene data show CDR1 as DFQATT and CDR2 as SNEGSKA (reference sequence). This CDR3 is CSAIEGDRTQYF. CDR3 bases: TGCAGTGCGATAGAGGGGGATCGGACCCAGTACTTC.

The chain carries TRBV15 and TRBJ1-4; unclear D gene. The CDR3 is made up of 15 amino acids. Trimming removed 0 bases from V and 5 bases from J, with 10 bases in between. The germline V gene encodes CDR1 LNHNV and CDR2 YYDKDF (reference sequence). Written as DNA, the CDR3 is TGTGCCACCAGCAGAGATCAGAAAATGAATGAAAAACTGTTTTTT. Translation gives CATSRDQKMNEKLFF. Complete variable domain (other parts from reference TRBV15 and TRBJ1-4): DAMVIQNPRYQVTQFGKPVTLSCSQTLNHNVMYWYQQKSSQAPKLLFHYYDKDFNNEADTPDNFQSRRPNTSFCFLDIRSPGLGDTAMYLCATSRDQKMNEKLFFGSGTQLSVL.

Remarks on this clonotype: Compared with germline, one end of the junction differs, possibly owing to a read error. This sequence joins TRBV5-1 and TRBJ2-5, with D possibly being TRBD2 (7 bases). The better agreement between TRBJ2-7 and the DNA end casts doubt on the J call. This CDR3 is built from 15 residues. Germline CDR1 is SGHRS and CDR2 is YFSETQ. In nucleotides, the CDR3 is TGCGCCAGCCGCTTTCACGGGGGGCCCCCCTACGAGCAGTACTTC. Protein sequence: CASRFHGGPPYEQYF.

This clonotype appeared a few times. The chain couples TRBV6-2 or TRBV6-3 to TRBJ2-1; 7 bases line up with TRBD1. Germline-derived CDR1 and CDR2 are MNHEY and SVGEGT. This CDR3 is built from 17 residues. With 7 bases clipped from V and 1 base from J, the junction kept 13 bases outside the gene matches. CDR3 sequence reads: CASTQGSPSFSYNEQFF. The CDR3 bases are TGTGCCAGCACACAGGGGTCCCCTTCTTTTTCCTACAATGAGCAGTTCTTC.

In DNA, the CDR3 is TGTGCCAGCAAAGGTTCAGGGGGTAATCAGCCCCAGCATTTT. It is translated as CASKGSGGNQPQHF. This rearrangement joins TRBV12-3 or TRBV12-4 to TRBJ1-5; 7 bases match TRBD1. This CDR3 has 14 amino acids. The V gene end was trimmed by 7 bases and the J gene end by 4 bases; junction bases not matched to a gene: 7.

Written as DNA, the CDR3 is TGTGCCAGCAGTTATTCCCCACATCCTAACACAGATACGCAGTATTTT. Its protein is CASSYSPHPNTDTQYF. This chain joins TRBV6-2 or TRBV6-3 and TRBJ2-3; D is ambiguous. Between the trimmed V and J ends, which lost 3 bases and 2 bases, there was a span of 15 bases. CDR1 is MNHEY, CDR2 SVGEGT, per germline. The CDR3 length is 16 residues.

V gene TRBV29-1 combines with J gene TRBJ1-2, with TRBD1 matching 8 bases. Germline V CDR1 and CDR2: SQVTM, ANQGSEA. V lost 2 bases and J lost 8; bases outside the gene matches: 13. CDR3 length: 15 residues. CDR3 protein: CSVEMDRDYFGGYTF. The DNA for the CDR3 is TGCAGCGTTGAAATGGACAGGGACTATTTTGGGGGCTACACCTTC.